These 3 T cell receptor beta chains were all obtained from the same sample, sequenced in a study of control samples from healthy donors and cancer patients. Assay: immunoSEQ multiplex PCR; the TCRdb copy retains only in-frame clones and omits some. The sample records thousands of clones, around three quarters being singletons. The sequenced sample was formalin-fixed, paraffin-embedded tissue. These receptors all come from a male donor with melanoma.

The chain joins TRBV4-2 to TRBJ1-2, with 11 bases lining up with TRBD1. Trimming took 1 base from V and 8 from J; bases not matched to a gene: 9. Germline-derived CDR1 and CDR2 are LGHNA and YNFKEQ. The length of the CDR3 is 16 residues. In DNA, the CDR3 is TGTGCCAGCAGCCAAGGATCGGGACAGGGGGTGGGAGGCTACACCTTC. Its protein product is CASSQGSGQGVGGYTF.

Judged by abundance, this clone is large. The chain has TRBV19 and TRBJ1-5; D is perhaps TRBD1 (5 bases). Looked up from germline, CDR1 is LNHDA and CDR2 is SQIVND (reference sequence). Trimming took off 3 bases at V and 3 bases at J, with 12 bases between the two ends. This CDR3 is 15 amino acids long. CDR3 DNA sequence: TGTGCCAGTAGTATTACGTTGGGGGACAATCAGCCCCAGCATTTT. Amino acids: CASSITLGDNQPQHF.

This clone is labeled medium-sized. The genes are TRBV28 and TRBJ1-2; D unclear. Per the germline V gene, CDR1 is MDHEN and CDR2 is SYDVKM. CDR3 length: 16 residues. The ends were cut back, 7 bases at V and 6 bases at J, with 24 bases in the middle. CDR3 coding DNA: TGTGCCAGCACCTTGTTTGTAACCTATGGAGTGGATGGCTACACCTTC. Translating gives CASTLFVTYGVDGYTF.